This is a list of T cell receptor beta chains from one sample in a study of regulatory T cells in long-lasting Graves disease. TCRdb redid the calling of the multiplex PCR reads with MiXCR, one entry per CDR3 protein. The sample has under 350,000 distinct CDR3 sequences; roughly 21% are singletons. Sample: peripheral blood mononuclear cells (PBMCs), taken when the disease was refractory, from a patient treated with antithyroid drugs. The receptor source for this set is a female donor with Graves disease. Each CDR3 is given with its conserved first and last residue. The D gene is left open where the match is weak. The size entry is marked missing in some rows and otherwise reads once, few, many or a size class.

-,-,TRBV20-1,TRBJ1-6,TGCAGTGCTAGAGAAGTGGGACAAGCAGGTTCACCCCTCCACTTT,CSAREVGQAGSPLHF
TRBD2,few,TRBV20-1,TRBJ2-7,TGCAGTGCGCCTACTCCCCTCGACACAGGGACTAGCGCCTACGAGCAGTACTTC,CSAPTPLDTGTSAYEQYF
-,-,TRBV9,TRBJ2-5,TGTGCCAGCGACAGCGGGACAGGTGATCAAGAGACCCAGTACTTC,CASDSGTGDQETQYF
-,many,TRBV6-2/TRBV6-3,TRBJ1-2,TGTGCCAGCAGTTCCTCTACAGGGAGTTGGGGCTACACCTTC,CASSSSTGSWGYTF
TRBD1,few,TRBV28,TRBJ1-6,TGTGCCAGCAGCCACGTGGTCCCGGGACAGGGGGAATATAATTCACCCCTCCACTTT,CASSHVVPGQGEYNSPLHF
-,-,TRBV7-2,TRBJ2-1,TGTGCCACCAGGGGAGGGGGGTTCAATGAGCAGTTCTTC,CATRGGGFNEQFF
-,few,TRBV6-1,TRBJ1-2,TGTGCCAGCTCCGGGGCCCACTATGGCTACACCTTC,CASSGAHYGYTF
-,few,TRBV11-1,TRBJ2-3,TGTGCCAGCAGCTTACTGTTTCGACCTCACGGGGCAGATACGCAGTATTTT,CASSLLFRPHGADTQYF
TRBD2,few,TRBV19,TRBJ2-7,TGTGCCAGTAGTCATAGGACTAGCGGGATGTCAATCGAGCAGTACTTC,CASSHRTSGMSIEQYF
-,-,TRBV19,TRBJ1-5,TGTGCCAGTAGTATTGGAGGACGGGGATACAATCAGCCCCAGCATTTT,CASSIGGRGYNQPQHF
TRBD1,many,TRBV9,TRBJ1-4,TGTGCCAGCAGCGCGAGCCGGGACAGGGGAGAAAAACTGTTTTTT,CASSASRDRGEKLFF
-,few,TRBV9,TRBJ1-4,TGTGCCAGCAGCGTAGATCATCAGGAAAAACTGTTTTTT,CASSVDHQEKLFF
-,-,TRBV7-2,TRBJ1-3,TGTGCCAGCAGCTTAGAGGGGCAGGGGAGCGTCTCTGGAAACACCATATATTTT,CASSLEGQGSVSGNTIYF
TRBD2,once,TRBV7-2,TRBJ2-7,TGTGCCAGCAGCTTACGACTAGCGACCCACGAGCAGTACTTC,CASSLRLATHEQYF
-,many,TRBV6-5,TRBJ2-2,TGTGCCAGCAGTTCGTCAGCCAGGGGTACCGGGGAGCTGTTTTTT,CASSSSARGTGELFF
TRBD1,-,TRBV7-9,TRBJ2-4,TGTGCCAGCAGCCCGGGACAGGGGAGTGACATTCAGTACTTC,CASSPGQGSDIQYF
TRBD1,many,TRBV6-9,TRBJ1-5,TGTGCCAGCAGTTACATGGGACAGAGGCCTCAGCCCCAGCATTTT,CASSYMGQRPQPQHF
-,-,TRBV19,TRBJ2-2,TGTGCCAGTGGCTCCGGGGCTGGCACCGGGGAGCTGTTTTTT,CASGSGAGTGELFF
-,few,TRBV12-3/TRBV12-4,TRBJ1-6,TGTGCCAGCAGGAGAGACATGGTGGGCTCACCCCTCCACTTT,CASRRDMVGSPLHF